Listed below are T cell receptor beta chains from one sample, sequenced in a study of cytomegalovirus exposure and HLA in healthy donors. Assay used: immunoSEQ multiplex PCR; TCRdb lists only in-frame clones, some missing. The sample consists of more than 80,000 clones, roughly four fifths of them appearing once. Sequences were obtained from PBMCs. All receptors derive from a human donor in good health. Both conserved end residues are part of each CDR3. A D gene is named only where the DNA matches it firmly. Clone size is given for some rows only: seen once, a few or many times, or a class if the clone is expanded.

NA,TRBJ1-2,TRBV15,NA,TGTGCCACCAGCAGAGATAGGAGGCTAGGGGGCTACACCTTC,CATSRDRRLGGYTF
NA,TRBJ1-5,TRBV18,NA,TGTGCCAGCTCCCCACAGAGAAATCAGCCCCAGCATTTT,CASSPQRNQPQHF
NA,TRBJ1-1,TRBV19,NA,TGTGCCAGTAGTATAGATTTGGCGGCTTTGAACACTGAAGCTTTCTTT,CASSIDLAALNTEAFF
NA,TRBJ1-2,TRBV6-5,TRBD1,TGTGCCAGCAGTATGACAGGGGCCCTTGGTGGCTACACCTTC,CASSMTGALGGYTF
NA,TRBJ2-3,TRBV12-5,NA,TGTGCTAGTGGTTTGGGGGGAGGAGATACGCAGTATTTT,CASGLGGGDTQYF
NA,TRBJ2-7,TRBV7-2,NA,TGTGCCAGCAGCCCCCCGGGGATAGGCGACGAGCAGTACTTC,CASSPPGIGDEQYF
NA,TRBJ1-1,TRBV19,TRBD1,TGTGCCAGTAAAACCTACCGACAGGGGGTAAGGACTGAAGCTTTCTTT,CASKTYRQGVRTEAFF
NA,TRBJ2-7,TRBV2,NA,TGTGCCAGCAGTGAACGGCCAGGGGCCAACTACGAGCAGTACTTC,CASSERPGANYEQYF
NA,TRBJ2-3,TRBV9,TRBD2,TGTGCCAGCAGCGTAGGGTTAGCGGGAGACGGTACGCAGTATTTT,CASSVGLAGDGTQYF
NA,TRBJ2-3,TRBV10-3,TRBD2,TGTGCCATCAGGGCTAGCGGGAATCGGGATACGCAGTATTTT,CAIRASGNRDTQYF
NA,TRBJ2-7,TRBV4-2,TRBD1,TGTGCCAGCAGCCAAACGACAGGGGGTTCCTACGAGCAGTACTTC,CASSQTTGGSYEQYF
NA,TRBJ2-1,TRBV9,TRBD2,TGTGCCAGCAGCGTCGGGACTAGCGGGAACAATGAGCAGTTCTTC,CASSVGTSGNNEQFF
NA,TRBJ2-6,TRBV29-1,NA,TGCAGCGTTGACGGGCAGGGTGGCGCTGGGGCCAACGTCCTGACTTTC,CSVDGQGGAGANVLTF
NA,TRBJ2-1,TRBV5-1,NA,TGCGCCAGCAGCTTCCGGACTCCCGTAAACAATGAGCAGTTCTTC,CASSFRTPVNNEQFF
NA,TRBJ2-1,TRBV2,TRBD1,TGTGCCAGCAGCGTAGACAGGGGACGGCCAAATGAGCAGTTCTTC,CASSVDRGRPNEQFF
NA,TRBJ2-7,TRBV19,NA,TGTGCCAGTAGTCCCGCGGGTACGTACGAGCAGTACTTC,CASSPAGTYEQYF
NA,TRBJ2-2,TRBV5-4,NA,TGTGCCAGCAGCCCCGGACAGAGAACCGGGGAGCTGTTTTTT,CASSPGQRTGELFF
few,TRBJ1-5,TRBV6-1,NA,TGTGCCAGCAGTGTTCGACAGCTCAATCAGCCCCAGCATTTT,CASSVRQLNQPQHF
NA,TRBJ2-7,TRBV27,TRBD1,TGTGCCAGCAGTTTCGCCCTTCAGGGGGCGTTTGAGCAGTACTTC,CASSFALQGAFEQYF
NA,TRBJ1-1,TRBV19,TRBD1,TGTGCCAGTAGTATTTCGGGACAGGGGGACACTGAAGCTTTCTTT,CASSISGQGDTEAFF
NA,TRBJ2-5,TRBV10-3,NA,TGTGCCATCGGCCCTAGGTTGGAGACCCAGTACTTC,CAIGPRLETQYF
NA,TRBJ2-2,TRBV6-1,NA,TGTGCCAGCAGTGATCAGCTCTCGGCTAGCGCTTGGGGGGAGCTGTTTTTT,CASSDQLSASAWGELFF
NA,TRBJ2-5,TRBV9,TRBD2,TGTGCCAGCAGCCCACTCATCCCGGGACTAGCGGGAGGAGACGAGACCCAGTACTTC,CASSPLIPGLAGGDETQYF
NA,TRBJ2-5,TRBV20-1,NA,TGCAGTGGGGGCCGCGAGACCCAGTACTTC,CSGGRETQYF
NA,TRBJ1-1,TRBV6-1,NA,TGTGCCAGCAGAGACGATCGGGTAGGGAACACTGAAGCTTTCTTT,CASRDDRVGNTEAFF
few,TRBJ1-1,TRBV30,NA,TGTGCCTGGAGTGTACGAAGGGGAACTGAAGCTTTCTTT,CAWSVRRGTEAFF
NA,TRBJ1-1,TRBV18,NA,TGTGCCAGCTCACTTTCACATTTGAACACTGAAGCTTTCTTT,CASSLSHLNTEAFF
NA,TRBJ1-6,TRBV2,NA,TGTGCCAGCAGTTATGACAGAACCTTTTCCTATAATTCACCCCTCCACTTT,CASSYDRTFSYNSPLHF
NA,TRBJ2-3,TRBV2,NA,TGTGCCAGCAGTGGGACAGCTAGCACAGATACGCAGTATTTT,CASSGTASTDTQYF
NA,TRBJ2-4,TRBV29-1,TRBD2,TGCAGCTACAAGCGGGGTGAAAACATTCAGTACTTC,CSYKRGENIQYF
NA,TRBJ2-7,TRBV5-1,TRBD2,TGCGCCAGCAGCTTGGGGACTAGTCGGGAGCCGTCTGAGCAGTACTTC,CASSLGTSREPSEQYF
NA,TRBJ2-7,TRBV10-2,TRBD2,TGCGCCAGCAGTGGGCCCGGACTAGCGGGAAGGACCTACGAGCAGTACTTC,CASSGPGLAGRTYEQYF
NA,TRBJ1-2,TRBV5-4,NA,TGTGCCAGCAGCCAACCTACCGTCTATGGCTACACCTTC,CASSQPTVYGYTF
NA,TRBJ2-1,TRBV5-4,TRBD2,TGTGCCAGCAGGTCCGGGACTAGCGGGAGTTTAGCGGAGTACAATGAGCAGTTCTTC,CASRSGTSGSLAEYNEQFF
NA,TRBJ2-2,TRBV11-2,NA,TGTGCCAGCAGCTTAGTAGGGGGTTTCACCGGGGAGCTGTTTTTT,CASSLVGGFTGELFF
NA,TRBJ1-4,TRBV5-1,TRBD1,TGCGCCAGCAGCTTGGGGGGGACAGGCGGTGAAAAACTGTTTTTT,CASSLGGTGGEKLFF
NA,TRBJ1-1,TRBV6-1,TRBD1,TGTGCCAGCAGTGTCACAGGGGGTAACGGGCTCGGTGAAGCTTTCTTT,CASSVTGGNGLGEAFF
NA,TRBJ2-1,TRBV11-2,TRBD2,TGTGCCAGCAGCTTATGGGTTGGGACTAGCGGGAGACAGTTTGGTGAGCAGTTCTTC,CASSLWVGTSGRQFGEQFF
NA,TRBJ1-2,TRBV7-2,TRBD1,TGTGCCAGCAGCCCGACAGGGGGCGGCTACACCTTC,CASSPTGGGYTF
once,TRBJ2-4,TRBV19,NA,TGTGCCAGTAGTATGGGTGGGCGAAGGGGCAACATTCAGTACTTC,CASSMGGRRGNIQYF
NA,TRBJ1-2,TRBV7-9,TRBD1,TGTGCCAGCGGGGCAGGGGGCAGTGGCTACACCTTC,CASGAGGSGYTF
once,TRBJ2-7,TRBV10-3,NA,TGTGCCATCAGTGGCACTAGTGGGGACGAGCAGTACTTC,CAISGTSGDEQYF
NA,TRBJ1-5,TRBV5-1,TRBD1,TGCGCCAGCAGCTCCGGGACAGGGAATCAGCCCCAGCATTTT,CASSSGTGNQPQHF
NA,TRBJ2-7,TRBV6-1,NA,TGTGCCAGCAGTGGACTCCGACAGGCTTCTTACGAGCAGTACTTC,CASSGLRQASYEQYF
once,TRBJ2-1,TRBV2,NA,TGTGCCAGCAGTGAAAGAGTGTACAATGAGCAGTTCTTC,CASSERVYNEQFF
NA,TRBJ1-1,TRBV2,NA,TGTGCCAGCAGTGACTGGGCTCCTGAAGCTTTCTTT,CASSDWAPEAFF
NA,TRBJ2-2,TRBV27,NA,TGTGCCAGCAGTTCCGTTACGGGGGTCTCCACCGGGGAGCTGTTTTTT,CASSSVTGVSTGELFF
NA,TRBJ2-2,TRBV19,NA,TGTGCCAGTAGTAGGGGGGACTTGAAAACCGGGGAGCTGTTTTTT,CASSRGDLKTGELFF
NA,TRBJ2-1,TRBV5-7,NA,TGTGCCAGCAGCTTTACGGCGGCGATCATGAACAATGAGCAGTTCTTC,CASSFTAAIMNNEQFF
NA,TRBJ2-1,TRBV4-1,TRBD2,TGCGCCAGCAGCCAGGCAGCGGGACTAGCGGTCTCCTACAATGAGCAGTTCTTC,CASSQAAGLAVSYNEQFF
NA,TRBJ1-1,TRBV6-5,NA,TGTGCCAGCAGTTACATAGGGGCGAACACTGAAGCTTTCTTT,CASSYIGANTEAFF
NA,TRBJ1-1,TRBV6-1,NA,TGTGCCAGCAGCCCGTCGGGACTTACTGAAGCTTTCTTT,CASSPSGLTEAFF
NA,TRBJ1-3,TRBV5-1,TRBD1,TGCGCCAGCAGCTTAGTTCAGGGGGCAAACTCTGGAAACACCATATATTTT,CASSLVQGANSGNTIYF
many,TRBJ2-7,TRBV4-3,NA,TGCGCCAGCAGTCCGAACGGCTTAGAGGGTACCTATCAGCAGTACTTC,CASSPNGLEGTYQQYF
NA,TRBJ2-7,TRBV10-3,TRBD2,TGTGCCATTCGTGGCGGGAGAAACTACGAGCAGTACTTC,CAIRGGRNYEQYF
NA,TRBJ2-7,TRBV30,NA,TGTGCCTGGAGGGGCAGGTACTCCTACGAGCAGTACTTC,CAWRGRYSYEQYF
NA,TRBJ2-1,TRBV27,NA,TGTGCCAGCAGTCTAGACGAAAGCTCCTACAATGAGCAGTTCTTC,CASSLDESSYNEQFF
NA,TRBJ1-1,TRBV14,NA,TGTGCCAGCAGCCAAGAGATACTCCCGGGGACTGAAGCTTTCTTT,CASSQEILPGTEAFF
NA,TRBJ2-1,TRBV5-1,NA,TGCGCCAGCAGCTTGGAGCCGGGGTCGTTCAGCGAGCAGTTCTTC,CASSLEPGSFSEQFF
NA,TRBJ2-3,TRBV11-3,TRBD2,TGTGCCAGCAGCCCGACAAGACTAGCCAAAAGCACAGATACGCAGTATTTT,CASSPTRLAKSTDTQYF